The table lists the clone carrying this T cell receptor beta chain with many counts. This entry belongs to a study of low-dose radiotherapy and immunotherapy resistance in tumors. Study overall: Cohort 2 received 1 Gy per fraction every two weeks, totaling 13 Gy over 26 weeks. Every two weeks, cyclophosphamide 200 mg/m2 was infused one day before radiation plus immunotherapy.

The time point is: after trial treatment. Treatment denoted: LDRT plus nivolumab, ipilimumab, low-dose cyclophosphamide and aspirin (RACIN trial). Those who qualified had advanced solid tumors (lacking tumor-infiltrating lymphocytes). This CDR3 has 17 amino acids. V was cut by 0 bases and J by 3 bases, with 15 bases left in between. Germline assignment: CDR1 SGHTA and CDR2 FQGNSA. Primers targeting TRAV and TRBV primed first-strand cDNA, covering alpha and beta chains. TCR amplification ran roughly 21 PCR cycles using constant-region and V-primer adapter primers. In vitro transcription amplified isolated mRNA. TCRdb passed the reads through MiXCR, listing each CDR3 protein once. The profile shows 65,000 to 95,000 distinct CDR3 sequences, about a sixth of them singletons.

The genes are TRBV7-2 and TRBJ2-1, with a possible D match to TRBD2 (5 bases). The receptor's source is a male donor with prostate cancer. The sample in question was PBMCs, obtained after low-dose radiotherapy plus immunotherapy. CDR3 nucleotides: TGTGCCAGCAGCTTAGCGCTAATCGGAGGTCGCTACAATGAGCAGTTCTTC. Amino acid sequence: CASSLALIGGRYNEQFF.